This T cell receptor beta chain stems from a study of identical twins. This clonotype turned up a few times. V shed 6 bases and J 1 base; nucleotides not matched to a gene: 5. Germline CDR1 reads MNHEY; CDR2 reads SMNVEV (reference sequence). The CDR3 is 15 amino acids. TCRdb reprocessed the 5' RACE reads with MiXCR, giving one entry per CDR3 protein. There are about 530,000 distinct CDR3 sequences in the sample; about 16% occur only once, and around 0.4% lies in the top ten. These same records also appear under a second study, on yellow fever vaccine responses in identical twins.

Sequencing was done on a sample of CD4+ T cells sorted from blood. The chain recombines TRBV27 with TRBJ2-1, with TRBD2 matching over 8 bases. This TCR was recovered from a woman aged 18-30 years in good health. The CDR3 bases are TGTGCCAGCAGGAGAGCGGGAGAATCCTACAATGAGCAGTTCTTC. Residues: CASRRAGESYNEQFF.